These 14 T cell receptor beta chains originate from one sample sequenced in a study of regulatory T cells in long-lasting Graves disease. Investigators prepared the TCR beta libraries by applying iRepertoire HTBI primers and Arm-PCR of CDR3 regions. Using its own MiXCR run on the multiplex PCR reads, TCRdb lists one record per CDR3 protein. This table holds 250,000 to 300,000 distinct CDR3 sequences, 18% found once. Time point meaning: newly diagnosed GD, antithyroid drugs for less than 3 months. The TCR library was prepared using RNA isolated from PBMCs. These data are also associated with another study on T cells in Graves' hyperthyroidism and ophthalmopathy.

Here the sequenced sample was peripheral blood mononuclear cells (PBMCs), taken at new diagnosis, from a patient treated with antithyroid drugs. The source of these receptors is a woman in her twenties or thirties with Graves disease.

J is TRBJ2-1 and V is TRBV20-1; possible D gene TRBD1, 5 bases. Germline V gene data show CDR1 as DFQATT and CDR2 as SNEGSKA (reference sequence). Between the trimmed V and J ends, which lost 1 base and 2 bases, there was a span of 12 bases. The CDR3 has 15 amino acids. The CDR3 protein is CSARASGATYNEQFF. CDR3 DNA sequence: TGCAGTGCTAGAGCGTCTGGGGCAACCTACAATGAGCAGTTCTTC.

This clonotype showed up many times. The chain is built from TRBV18 and TRBJ1-1; 12 bases are a match to TRBD1. J was trimmed by 3 bases and V by 8 bases; bases with no gene match: 1. From germline, CDR1 is KGHSH and CDR2 LQKENI. This CDR3 comprises 13 residues. As DNA, the CDR3 is TGTGCCAGCGGGACAGGGGGCTACACTGAAGCTTTCTTT. It is translated as CASGTGGYTEAFF.

This clonotype was seen many times. The chain couples TRBV5-5 to TRBJ2-2; D not certain. The CDR3 loop spans 16 amino acids. Trimming removed 4 bases at V and 3 bases at J, with 16 bases between. Germline lookup yields CDR1 SGHKS and CDR2 YYEKEE (reference sequence). As DNA, the CDR3 is TGTGCCAGCAGCCCGCACCTGAGACAAGACACCGGGGAGCTGTTTTTT. It translates to CASSPHLRQDTGELFF.

This sequence joins TRBV25-1 and TRBJ1-3; no clear D. Trimming removed 8 bases from V and 0 bases from J, with 14 bases in between. CDR3 length equals 15 residues. The germline gives CDR1 MGHDK, CDR2 SYGVNS. In nucleotides, the CDR3 is TGTGCCAGCGACACCATCTGGGGCTCTGGAAACACCATATATTTT. Protein: CASDTIWGSGNTIYF. The full variable domain, with the rest looked up from reference TRBV25-1 and TRBJ1-3, is EADIYQTPRYLVIGTGKKITLECSQTMGHDKMYWYQQDPGMELHLIHYSYGVNSTEKGDLSSESTVSRIRTEHFPLTLESARPSHTSQYLCASDTIWGSGNTIYFGEGSWLTVV.

This clonotype was detected many times. The rearrangement joins TRBV20-1 to TRBJ1-6; D is unclear. The CDR3 totals 15 residues. Germline loops: CDR1 DFQATT, CDR2 SNEGSKA (reference sequence). Trimming pared 1 base from V and 6 bases from J, leaving 13 bases between. The CDR3 loop reads CSARAGSNSNSPLHF. In nucleotides, the CDR3 is TGCAGTGCTAGAGCCGGGTCCAATAGTAATTCACCCCTCCACTTT.

This clonotype came up many times. The chain is built from TRBV7-9 and TRBJ1-2; D may be TRBD1 (5 bases). The CDR3 totals 13 residues. Germline CDR1 and CDR2: SEHNR and FQNEAQ (reference sequence). The germline V and J ends were trimmed by 1 base and 3 bases, with 6 bases remaining between them. The CDR3 nucleotides read TGTGCCAGCAGCTTAGAAGGGGACTATGGCTACACCTTC. Its translation: CASSLEGDYGYTF.

This clonotype was detected ten times or more. The chain links TRBV6-5 to TRBJ1-2, with 7 bases matching TRBD1. The CDR3 covers 16 residues. Germline V gene sequence: CDR1 MNHEY, CDR2 SVGAGI. V was clipped by 3 bases and J by 8 bases; unmatched bases: 15. CDR3 sequence (DNA): TGTGCCAGCAGTTATCCCACAGGGGATAGCCCTATGGGCTACACCTTC. The encoded protein is CASSYPTGDSPMGYTF.

This clonotype was observed a few times. This chain joins TRBV7-9 and TRBJ1-6, with D possibly being TRBD1 (5 bases). The CDR3 is 14 amino acids. V shed 6 bases and J shed 5 bases, with 11 bases lying between them. The germline CDR1 and CDR2 sequences are SEHNR and FQNEAQ (reference sequence). CDR3 region: CASRPDSDNSPLHF. The CDR3 DNA reads TGTGCCAGCAGACCAGACAGTGATAATTCACCCCTCCACTTT. The full variable domain, rest sourced from reference TRBV7-9 and TRBJ1-6, is DTGVSQNPRHKITKRGQNVTFRCDPISEHNRLYWYRQTLGQGPEFLTYFQNEAQLEKSRLLSDRFSAERPKGSFSTLEIQRTEQGDSAMYLCASRPDSDNSPLHFGNGTRLTVT.

The chain is built from TRBV7-2 and TRBJ1-2; the D gene is possibly TRBD1 (5 bases). CDR3 length: 13 residues. Germline lookup yields CDR1 SGHTA and CDR2 FQGNSA. With 8 bases removed from V and 2 bases from J, the gap between germline ends came to 12 bases. The CDR3 DNA reads as TGTGCCAGCCGAAAGGCAGGGAACTATGGCTACACCTTC. Amino acid sequence: CASRKAGNYGYTF. The full variable domain, its missing parts supplied by reference TRBV7-2 and TRBJ1-2, is GAGVSQSPSNKVTEKGKDVELRCDPISGHTALYWYRQSLGQGLEFLIYFQGNSAPDKSGLPSDRFSAERTGGSVSTLTIQRTQQEDSAVYLCASRKAGNYGYTFGSGTRLTVV.

Note on this clonotype: A far larger clone is only one base removed, so a read error is likely. This chain uses TRBV27 with TRBJ1-1, with D hard to call. The CDR3 has 13 residues. CDR1 and CDR2 (germline): MNHEY, SMNVEV (reference sequence). The CDR3 reads CTSRGGLNTEAFF. CDR3 coding DNA: TGTACCAGTCGAGGAGGATTGAACACTGAAGCTTTCTTT.

In its sample, this clonotype was seen many times. This chain uses TRBV7-2 with TRBJ2-5; TRBD2 matches 12 bases. CDR1 and CDR2 from the germline V gene are SGHTA and FQGNSA. With 2 bases clipped from V and 0 bases from J, the junction kept 4 bases outside the gene matches. The CDR3 length is 17 residues. CDR3 sequence reads: CASSLSRLAGDQETQYF. Here the CDR3 DNA reads TGTGCCAGCAGCTTATCCCGACTAGCGGGGGACCAAGAGACCCAGTACTTC.

The chain recombines TRBV2 with TRBJ2-1; 14 bases agree with TRBD2. Losses at the gene ends were 10 bases for V and 10 bases for J; bases not matched to a gene: 3. From germline, CDR1 is SNHLY and CDR2 FYNNEI. The CDR3 runs 12 residues. As DNA, the CDR3 is TGTGCCAAGACTAGCGGGAGGGGCGAGCAGTTCTTC. Its protein product is CAKTSGRGEQFF.

The chain links TRBV11-2 to TRBJ1-1; D possibly corresponds to TRBD1 (5 bases). CDR3 length: 14 residues. CDR1 and CDR2 from the germline V gene are SGHAT and FQNNGV. The V gene lost 5 bases and the J gene lost 3 bases, with 13 bases spanning the gap. CDR3 protein: CASSPSRGDTEAFF. In DNA form, the CDR3 reads TGTGCCAGCAGCCCTAGTCGGGGGGACACTGAAGCTTTCTTT.

This chain connects TRBV13 to TRBJ2-7; the match to TRBD1 covers 10 bases. CDR1 and CDR2 (germline): PRHDT, FYEKMQ (reference sequence). V gave up 0 bases and J gave up 5 bases; unmatched junction bases: 4. The CDR3 length is 15 residues. CDR3 nucleotide sequence: TGTGCCAGCAGCTTAGGGGGACAGGGGCGAGACGAGCAGTACTTC. Its protein is CASSLGGQGRDEQYF.